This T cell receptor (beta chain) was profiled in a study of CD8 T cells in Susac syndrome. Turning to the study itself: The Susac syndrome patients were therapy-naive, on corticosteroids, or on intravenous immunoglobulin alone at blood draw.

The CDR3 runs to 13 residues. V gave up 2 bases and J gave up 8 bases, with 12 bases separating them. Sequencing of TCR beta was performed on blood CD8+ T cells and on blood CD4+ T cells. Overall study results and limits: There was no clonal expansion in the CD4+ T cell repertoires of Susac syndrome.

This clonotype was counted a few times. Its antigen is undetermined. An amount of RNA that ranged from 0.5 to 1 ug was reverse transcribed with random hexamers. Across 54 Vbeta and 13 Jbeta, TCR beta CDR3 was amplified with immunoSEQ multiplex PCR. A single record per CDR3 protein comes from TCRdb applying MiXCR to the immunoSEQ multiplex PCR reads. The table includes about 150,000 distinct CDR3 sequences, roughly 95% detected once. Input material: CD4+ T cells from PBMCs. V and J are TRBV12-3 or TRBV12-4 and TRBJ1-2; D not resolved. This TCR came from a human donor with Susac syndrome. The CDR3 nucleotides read TGTGCCAGCAGTTTACGAGGACTTTACGGCTACACCTTC. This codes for CASSLRGLYGYTF.